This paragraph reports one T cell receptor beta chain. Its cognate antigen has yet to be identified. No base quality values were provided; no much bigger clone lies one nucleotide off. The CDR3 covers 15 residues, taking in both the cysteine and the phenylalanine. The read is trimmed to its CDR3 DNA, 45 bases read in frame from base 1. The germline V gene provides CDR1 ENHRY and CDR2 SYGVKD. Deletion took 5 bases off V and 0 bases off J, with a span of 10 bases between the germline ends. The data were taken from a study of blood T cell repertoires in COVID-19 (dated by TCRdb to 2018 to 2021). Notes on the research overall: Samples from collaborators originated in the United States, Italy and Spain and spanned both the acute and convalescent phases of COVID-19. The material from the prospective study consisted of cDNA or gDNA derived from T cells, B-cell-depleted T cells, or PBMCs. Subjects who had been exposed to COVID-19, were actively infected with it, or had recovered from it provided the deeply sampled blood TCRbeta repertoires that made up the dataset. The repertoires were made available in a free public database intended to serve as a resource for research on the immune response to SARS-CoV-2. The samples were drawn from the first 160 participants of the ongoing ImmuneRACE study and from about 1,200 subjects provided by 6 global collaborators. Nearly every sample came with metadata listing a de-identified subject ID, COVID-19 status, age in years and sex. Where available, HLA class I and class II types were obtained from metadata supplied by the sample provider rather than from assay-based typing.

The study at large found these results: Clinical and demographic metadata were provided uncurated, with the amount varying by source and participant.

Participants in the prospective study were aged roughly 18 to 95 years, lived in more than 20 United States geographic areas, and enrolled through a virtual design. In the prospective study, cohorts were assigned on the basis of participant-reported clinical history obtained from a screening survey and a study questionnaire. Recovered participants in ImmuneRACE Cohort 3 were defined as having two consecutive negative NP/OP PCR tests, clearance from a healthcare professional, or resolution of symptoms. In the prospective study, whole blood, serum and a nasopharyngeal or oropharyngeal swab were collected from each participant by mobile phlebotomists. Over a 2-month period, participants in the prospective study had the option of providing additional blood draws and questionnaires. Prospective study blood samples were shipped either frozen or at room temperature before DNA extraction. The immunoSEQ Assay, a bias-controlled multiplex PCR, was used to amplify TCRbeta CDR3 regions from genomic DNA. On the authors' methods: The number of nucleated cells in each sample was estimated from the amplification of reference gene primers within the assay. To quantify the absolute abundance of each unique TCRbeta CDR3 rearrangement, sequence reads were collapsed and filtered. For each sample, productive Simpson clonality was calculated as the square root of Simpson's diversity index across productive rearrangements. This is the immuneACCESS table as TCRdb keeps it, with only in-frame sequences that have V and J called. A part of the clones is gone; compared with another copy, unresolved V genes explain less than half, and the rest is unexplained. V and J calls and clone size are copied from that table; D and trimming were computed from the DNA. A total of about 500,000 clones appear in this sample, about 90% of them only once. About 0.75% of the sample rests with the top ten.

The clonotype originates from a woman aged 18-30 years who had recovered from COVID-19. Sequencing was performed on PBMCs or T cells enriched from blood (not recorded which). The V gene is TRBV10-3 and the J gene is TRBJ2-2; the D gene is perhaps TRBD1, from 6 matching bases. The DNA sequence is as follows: TGTGCCATCAGTAGAACAGGGTCGAACACCGGGGAGCTGTTTTTT. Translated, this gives CAISRTGSNTGELFF.